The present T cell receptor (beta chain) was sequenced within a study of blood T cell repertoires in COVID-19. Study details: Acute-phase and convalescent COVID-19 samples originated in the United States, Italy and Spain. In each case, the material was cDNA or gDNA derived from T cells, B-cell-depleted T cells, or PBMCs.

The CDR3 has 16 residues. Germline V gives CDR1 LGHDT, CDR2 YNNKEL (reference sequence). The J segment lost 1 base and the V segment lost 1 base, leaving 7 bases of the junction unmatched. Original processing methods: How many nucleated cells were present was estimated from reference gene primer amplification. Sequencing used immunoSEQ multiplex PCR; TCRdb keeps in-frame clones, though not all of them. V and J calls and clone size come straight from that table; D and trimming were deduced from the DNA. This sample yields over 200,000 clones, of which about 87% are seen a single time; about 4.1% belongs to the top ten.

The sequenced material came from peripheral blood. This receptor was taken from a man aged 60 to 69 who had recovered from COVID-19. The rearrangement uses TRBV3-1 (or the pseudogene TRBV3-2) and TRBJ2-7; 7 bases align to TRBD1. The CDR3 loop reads CASSQVGQAASYEQYF. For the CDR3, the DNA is TGTGCCAGCAGCCAAGTTGGACAGGCTGCATCCTACGAGCAGTACTTC.